The entry below gives a single TCR beta chain sequence along with its context. TCR sequencing used cDNA made by reverse transcription of extracted RNA. Libraries were prepared by immunoSEQ multiplex PCR; TCRdb keeps only in-frame clonotypes and omits some of them. The repertoire has around 270,000 clones, more than 45% of them found once; the top ten carry more than 1.5%. The treatment denotes: oral pan-JAK inhibitor, 5-10 mg twice daily. The CDR3 consists of 14 residues. The V gene end was trimmed by 5 bases and the J gene end by 8 bases; junction bases not matched to a gene: 6. Germline CDR1 reads MDHEN; CDR2 reads SYDVKM. This entry comes from a study of CD8+ T cells in alopecia areata.

The material sequenced was CD4+ T cells sorted from blood, taken at week 24, from a patient treated with tofacitinib. This chain connects TRBV28 to TRBJ2-1, with 10 bases that match TRBD1. The clonotype comes from a human donor with alopecia areata. The CDR3 sequence is CASSAGQGLDEQFF. For the CDR3, the DNA is TGTGCCAGCAGTGCGGGACAGGGGCTCGATGAGCAGTTCTTC.